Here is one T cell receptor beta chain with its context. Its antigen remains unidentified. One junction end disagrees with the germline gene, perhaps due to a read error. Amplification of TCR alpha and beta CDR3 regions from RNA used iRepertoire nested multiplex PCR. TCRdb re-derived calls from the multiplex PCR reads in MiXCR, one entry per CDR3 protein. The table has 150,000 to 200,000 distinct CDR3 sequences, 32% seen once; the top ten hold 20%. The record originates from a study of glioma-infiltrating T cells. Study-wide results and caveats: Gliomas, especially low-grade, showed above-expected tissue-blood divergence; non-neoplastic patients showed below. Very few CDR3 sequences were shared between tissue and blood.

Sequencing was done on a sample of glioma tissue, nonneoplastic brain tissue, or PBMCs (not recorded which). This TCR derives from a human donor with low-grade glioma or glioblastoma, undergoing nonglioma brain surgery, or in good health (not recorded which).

DNA of the CDR3: TGTGGCAGCTCGTCAGATACGCAGTATTTT. It specifies CGSSSDTQYF. This rearrangement joins TRBV7-2 to TRBJ2-3; D is unresolved. This CDR3 is built from 10 residues. CDR1 and CDR2 (germline): SGHTA, FQGNSA.